Listed below are T cell receptor beta chains from one sample, sequenced in a study of blood T cell repertoires in COVID-19. Method: immunoSEQ multiplex PCR; TCRdb's copy keeps in-frame clones and lacks some. The data hold about 48,000 clones, with around four fifths observed a single time. Sequences were obtained from peripheral blood. Receptor source: a man aged 35 to 55 with acute or convalescent COVID-19. CDR3s leave out the opening cysteine and the closing phenylalanine or tryptophan. A D gene is named only where the DNA matches it firmly.

J gene: TRBJ2-5
D gene: .
V gene: TRBV18
CDR3 protein: ASSPEVSVRETQY

J gene: TRBJ2-7
D gene: TRBD1
V gene: TRBV18
CDR3 protein: ASSSSGQGYYEQY

J gene: TRBJ2-2
D gene: TRBD1
V gene: TRBV3-1/TRBV3-2
CDR3 protein: ASSQVGTGNTGELF

J gene: TRBJ2-3
D gene: TRBD2
V gene: TRBV19
CDR3 protein: ASSKNPPSGGATDTQY

J gene: TRBJ2-5
D gene: .
V gene: TRBV2
CDR3 protein: ASSDRWAGETQY

J gene: TRBJ2-3
D gene: TRBD1
V gene: TRBV5-1
CDR3 protein: ASSSSGTGWDTQY

J gene: TRBJ2-7
D gene: .
V gene: TRBV5-4
CDR3 protein: ASSGGYEQY

J gene: TRBJ2-1
D gene: TRBD2
V gene: TRBV27
CDR3 protein: ASSRTREIYNEQF

J gene: TRBJ1-2
D gene: .
V gene: TRBV6-1
CDR3 protein: ASSEPSPGRGYT

J gene: TRBJ2-2
D gene: TRBD2
V gene: TRBV11-2
CDR3 protein: ASRVAGNTGELF

J gene: TRBJ1-4
D gene: .
V gene: TRBV12-3/TRBV12-4
CDR3 protein: ASSLFQGEKLF

J gene: TRBJ2-7
D gene: .
V gene: TRBV5-6
CDR3 protein: ASSFTGNYEQY

J gene: TRBJ2-6
D gene: .
V gene: TRBV5-1
CDR3 protein: ASSLHKDSSGANVLT

J gene: TRBJ1-6
D gene: .
V gene: TRBV11-2
CDR3 protein: ASSSYQGTGSPLH

J gene: TRBJ2-3
D gene: .
V gene: TRBV5-1
CDR3 protein: ASSFDLGDTQY

J gene: TRBJ1-1
D gene: .
V gene: TRBV5-1
CDR3 protein: ASSPMTANTEAF

J gene: TRBJ1-2
D gene: TRBD1
V gene: TRBV9
CDR3 protein: ASSVQGASNYGYT

J gene: TRBJ1-3
D gene: TRBD1
V gene: TRBV18
CDR3 protein: ASSRTGEDYSGNTIY

J gene: TRBJ2-3
D gene: .
V gene: TRBV2
CDR3 protein: ASSGQTLQY

J gene: TRBJ1-6
D gene: .
V gene: TRBV5-4
CDR3 protein: ASSHGQNNSPLH

J gene: TRBJ1-1
D gene: TRBD1
V gene: TRBV19
CDR3 protein: ASKWGQGTNTEAF

J gene: TRBJ2-1
D gene: .
V gene: TRBV7-2
CDR3 protein: ASSLETYNEQF

J gene: TRBJ1-1
D gene: TRBD1
V gene: TRBV28
CDR3 protein: ASTRPNLRDRGATEAF

J gene: TRBJ1-4
D gene: .
V gene: TRBV5-3
CDR3 protein: ARSCGPCTNEKLF

J gene: TRBJ1-1
D gene: .
V gene: TRBV28
CDR3 protein: ASSLAGRGTEAF

J gene: TRBJ2-3
D gene: TRBD2
V gene: TRBV10-3
CDR3 protein: AISATNALAGGPRGTDTQY

J gene: TRBJ1-5
D gene: .
V gene: TRBV6-5
CDR3 protein: ASGVSNQPQH

J gene: TRBJ1-2
D gene: .
V gene: TRBV30
CDR3 protein: AWSVPVREINGYT

J gene: TRBJ1-3
D gene: .
V gene: TRBV27
CDR3 protein: ASSRDSLSGNTIY

J gene: TRBJ2-1
D gene: .
V gene: TRBV7-2
CDR3 protein: ASSQRGRVGYNEQF

J gene: TRBJ2-6
D gene: .
V gene: TRBV7-9
CDR3 protein: ASSPSGANVLT

J gene: TRBJ1-1
D gene: TRBD1
V gene: TRBV5-1
CDR3 protein: ASSLWIRTGANTEAF

J gene: TRBJ1-1
D gene: .
V gene: TRBV18
CDR3 protein: ASSPSEGHVKAF

J gene: TRBJ1-2
D gene: TRBD1
V gene: TRBV6-5
CDR3 protein: ASTQGGRGYGYT

J gene: TRBJ2-2
D gene: .
V gene: TRBV12-3/TRBV12-4
CDR3 protein: ASSLAGAGELF

J gene: TRBJ1-5
D gene: TRBD1
V gene: TRBV6-6
CDR3 protein: ASTQMGTASNQPQH

J gene: TRBJ1-1
D gene: .
V gene: TRBV6-4
CDR3 protein: ASSEQGNTEAF

J gene: TRBJ1-6
D gene: TRBD1
V gene: TRBV3-1/TRBV3-2
CDR3 protein: ATSNRGTKNSPLH

J gene: TRBJ2-7
D gene: TRBD1
V gene: TRBV5-1
CDR3 protein: ASQGQGHEQY